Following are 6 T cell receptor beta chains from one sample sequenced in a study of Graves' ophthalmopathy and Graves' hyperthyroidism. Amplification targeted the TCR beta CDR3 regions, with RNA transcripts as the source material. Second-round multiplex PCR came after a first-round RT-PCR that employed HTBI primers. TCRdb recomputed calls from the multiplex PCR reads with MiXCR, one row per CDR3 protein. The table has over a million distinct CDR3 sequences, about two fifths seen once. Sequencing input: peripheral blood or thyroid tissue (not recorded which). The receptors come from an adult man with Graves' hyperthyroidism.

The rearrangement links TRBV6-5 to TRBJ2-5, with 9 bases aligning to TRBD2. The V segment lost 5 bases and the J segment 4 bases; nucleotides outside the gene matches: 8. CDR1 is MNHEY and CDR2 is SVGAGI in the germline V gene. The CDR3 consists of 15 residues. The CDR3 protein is CASSVHSGSTETQYF. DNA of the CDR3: TGTGCCAGCAGTGTACATAGCGGGAGCACAGAGACCCAGTACTTC.

CDR3 sequence: CASSVTGSSSYEQYF. As DNA, the CDR3 is TGTGCCAGCAGCGTTACGGGTAGCAGCTCCTACGAGCAGTACTTC. The genes are TRBV9 and TRBJ2-7; D not certain. The CDR3 spans 15 residues. Trimming took off 2 bases at V and 0 bases at J, with 12 bases between the two ends. Germline-derived CDR1 and CDR2 are SGDLS and YYNGEE.

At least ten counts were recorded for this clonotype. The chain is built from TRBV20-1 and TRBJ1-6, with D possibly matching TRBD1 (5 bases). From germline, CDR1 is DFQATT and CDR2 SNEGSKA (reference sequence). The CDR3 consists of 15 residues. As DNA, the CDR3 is TGCAGCGCAGGGCAGGCGATCTCCTATAATTCACCCCTCCACTTT. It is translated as CSAGQAISYNSPLHF.

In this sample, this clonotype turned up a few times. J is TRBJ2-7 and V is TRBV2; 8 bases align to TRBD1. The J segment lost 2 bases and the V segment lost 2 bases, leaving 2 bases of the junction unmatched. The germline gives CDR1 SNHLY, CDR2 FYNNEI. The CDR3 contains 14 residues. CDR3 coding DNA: TGTGCCAGCAGTGAACAGGGGGCTACCTACGAGCAGTACTTC. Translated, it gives CASSEQGATYEQYF. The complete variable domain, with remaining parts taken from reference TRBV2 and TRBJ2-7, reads EPEVTQTPSHQVTQMGQEVILRCVPISNHLYFYWYRQILGQKVEFLVSFYNNEISEKSEIFDDQFSVERPDGSNFTLKIRSTKLEDSAMYFCASSEQGATYEQYFGPGTRLTVT.

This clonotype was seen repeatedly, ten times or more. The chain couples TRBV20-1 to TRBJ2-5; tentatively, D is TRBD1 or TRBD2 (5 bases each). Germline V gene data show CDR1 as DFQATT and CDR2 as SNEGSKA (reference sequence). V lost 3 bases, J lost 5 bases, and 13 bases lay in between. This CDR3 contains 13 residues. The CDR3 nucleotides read TGCAGTGCTAGCAGACGGTGGGGGGAGACCCAGTACTTC. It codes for CSASRRWGETQYF.

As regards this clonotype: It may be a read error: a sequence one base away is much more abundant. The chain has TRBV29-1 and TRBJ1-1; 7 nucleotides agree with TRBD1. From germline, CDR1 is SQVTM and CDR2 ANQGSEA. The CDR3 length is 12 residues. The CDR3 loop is CSVDRGVTKAFF. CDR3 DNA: TGCAGCGTTGACAGGGGGGTCACTAAAGCTTTCTTT.